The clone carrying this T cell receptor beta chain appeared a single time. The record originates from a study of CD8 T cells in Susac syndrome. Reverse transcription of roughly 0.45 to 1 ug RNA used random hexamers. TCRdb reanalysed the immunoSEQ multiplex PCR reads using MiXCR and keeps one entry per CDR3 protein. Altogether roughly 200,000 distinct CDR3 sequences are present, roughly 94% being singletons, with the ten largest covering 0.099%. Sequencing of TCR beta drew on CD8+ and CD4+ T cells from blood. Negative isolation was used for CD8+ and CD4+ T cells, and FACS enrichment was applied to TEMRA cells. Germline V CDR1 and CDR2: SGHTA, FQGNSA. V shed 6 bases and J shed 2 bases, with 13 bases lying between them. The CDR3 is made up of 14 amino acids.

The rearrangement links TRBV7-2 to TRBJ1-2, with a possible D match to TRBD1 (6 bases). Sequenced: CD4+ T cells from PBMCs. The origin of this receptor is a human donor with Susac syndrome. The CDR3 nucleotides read TGTGCCAGCAGTTCAGGGGTCCTAAACTATGGCTACACCTTC. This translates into CASSSGVLNYGYTF. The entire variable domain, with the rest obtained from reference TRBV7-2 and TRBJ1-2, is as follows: GAGVSQSPSNKVTEKGKDVELRCDPISGHTALYWYRQSLGQGLEFLIYFQGNSAPDKSGLPSDRFSAERTGGSVSTLTIQRTQQEDSAVYLCASSSGVLNYGYTFGSGTRLTVV.